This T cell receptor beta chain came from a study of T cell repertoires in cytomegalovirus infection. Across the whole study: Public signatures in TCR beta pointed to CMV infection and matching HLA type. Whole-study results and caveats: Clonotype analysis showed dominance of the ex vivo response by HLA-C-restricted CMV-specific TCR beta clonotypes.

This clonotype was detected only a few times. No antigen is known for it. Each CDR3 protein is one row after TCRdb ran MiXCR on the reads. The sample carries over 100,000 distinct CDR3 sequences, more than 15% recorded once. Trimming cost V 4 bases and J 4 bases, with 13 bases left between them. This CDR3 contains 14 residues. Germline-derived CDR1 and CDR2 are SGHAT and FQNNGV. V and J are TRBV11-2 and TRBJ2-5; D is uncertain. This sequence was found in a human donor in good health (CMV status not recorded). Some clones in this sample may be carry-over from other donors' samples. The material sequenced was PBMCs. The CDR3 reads CASSYGSVRETQYF. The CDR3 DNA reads TGTGCCAGCAGCTATGGGTCGGTTCGAGAGACCCAGTACTTC.